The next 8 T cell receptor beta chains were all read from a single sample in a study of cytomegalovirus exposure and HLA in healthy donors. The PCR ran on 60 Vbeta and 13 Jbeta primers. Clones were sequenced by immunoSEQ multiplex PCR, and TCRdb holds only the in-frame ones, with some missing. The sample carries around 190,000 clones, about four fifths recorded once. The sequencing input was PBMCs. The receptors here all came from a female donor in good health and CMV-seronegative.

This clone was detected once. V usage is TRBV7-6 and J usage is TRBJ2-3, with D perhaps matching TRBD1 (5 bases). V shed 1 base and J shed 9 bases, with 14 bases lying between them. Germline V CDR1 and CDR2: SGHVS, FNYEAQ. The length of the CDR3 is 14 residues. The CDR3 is CASSLEGQGPTQYF. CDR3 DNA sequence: TGTGCCAGCAGCTTAGAGGGGCAGGGTCCAACGCAGTATTTT.

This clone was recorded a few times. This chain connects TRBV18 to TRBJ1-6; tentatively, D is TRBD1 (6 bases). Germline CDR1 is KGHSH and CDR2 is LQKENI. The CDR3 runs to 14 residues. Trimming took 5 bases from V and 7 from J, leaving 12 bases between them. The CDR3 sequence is CASSSGVYNSPLHF. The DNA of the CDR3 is TGTGCCAGCTCATCAGGGGTCTACAATTCACCCCTCCACTTT.

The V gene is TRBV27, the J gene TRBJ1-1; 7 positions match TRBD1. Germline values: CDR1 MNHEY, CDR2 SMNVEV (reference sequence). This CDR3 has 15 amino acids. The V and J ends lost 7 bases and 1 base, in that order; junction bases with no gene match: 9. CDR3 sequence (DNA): TGTGCCAGCATTATGACAGGGTTGGGGAACACTGAAGCTTTCTTT. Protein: CASIMTGLGNTEAFF.

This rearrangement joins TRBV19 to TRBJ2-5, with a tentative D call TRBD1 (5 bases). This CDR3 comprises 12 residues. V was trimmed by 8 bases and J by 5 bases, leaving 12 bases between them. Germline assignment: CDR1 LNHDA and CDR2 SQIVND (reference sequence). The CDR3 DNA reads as TGTGCCAGTTCGCCAGGGATGGAGACCCAGTACTTC. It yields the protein CASSPGMETQYF.

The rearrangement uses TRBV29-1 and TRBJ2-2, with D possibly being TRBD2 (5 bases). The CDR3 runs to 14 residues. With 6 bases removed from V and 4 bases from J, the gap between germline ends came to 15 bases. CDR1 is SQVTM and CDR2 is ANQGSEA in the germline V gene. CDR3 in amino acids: CSVVLERVTGELFF. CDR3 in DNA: TGCAGCGTGGTACTAGAAAGAGTCACCGGGGAGCTGTTTTTT.

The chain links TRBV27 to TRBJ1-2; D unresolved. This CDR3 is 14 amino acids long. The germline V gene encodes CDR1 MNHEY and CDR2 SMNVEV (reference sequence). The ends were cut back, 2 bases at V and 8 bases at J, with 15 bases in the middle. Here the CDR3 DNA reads TGTGCCAGCAGTTTAGAGTTCCCCCCAAAGGGCTACACCTTC. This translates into CASSLEFPPKGYTF.

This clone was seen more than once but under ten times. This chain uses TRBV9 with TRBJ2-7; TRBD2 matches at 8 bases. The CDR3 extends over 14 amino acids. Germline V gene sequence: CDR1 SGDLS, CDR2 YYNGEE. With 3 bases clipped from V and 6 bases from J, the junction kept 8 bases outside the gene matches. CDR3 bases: TGTGCCAGCAGCGCAGAGAGGACTAGCACCGAGCAGTACTTC. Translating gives CASSAERTSTEQYF.

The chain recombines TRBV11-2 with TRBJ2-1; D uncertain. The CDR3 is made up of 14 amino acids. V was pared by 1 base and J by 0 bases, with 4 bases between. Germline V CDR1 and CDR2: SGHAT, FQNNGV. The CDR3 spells CASSLASSYNEQFF. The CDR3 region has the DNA TGTGCCAGCAGCTTAGCGAGCTCCTACAATGAGCAGTTCTTC.